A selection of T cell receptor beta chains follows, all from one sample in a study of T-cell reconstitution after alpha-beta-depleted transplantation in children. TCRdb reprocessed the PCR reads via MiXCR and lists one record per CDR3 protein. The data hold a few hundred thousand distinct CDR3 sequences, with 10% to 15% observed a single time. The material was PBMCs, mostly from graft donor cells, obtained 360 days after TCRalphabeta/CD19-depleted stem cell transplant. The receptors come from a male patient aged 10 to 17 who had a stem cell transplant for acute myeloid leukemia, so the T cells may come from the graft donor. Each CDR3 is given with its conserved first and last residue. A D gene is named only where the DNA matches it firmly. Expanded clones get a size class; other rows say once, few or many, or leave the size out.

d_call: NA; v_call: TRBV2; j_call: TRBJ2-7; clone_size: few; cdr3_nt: TGTGCCAGCACTACGGGACTCCGGGACTACGAGCAGTACTTC; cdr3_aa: CASTTGLRDYEQYF
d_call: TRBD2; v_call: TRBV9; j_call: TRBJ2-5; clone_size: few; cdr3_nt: TGTGCCAGCAGCCCCTCACAGCGGGTAGCGGGAGACGAGACCCAGTACTTC; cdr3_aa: CASSPSQRVAGDETQYF
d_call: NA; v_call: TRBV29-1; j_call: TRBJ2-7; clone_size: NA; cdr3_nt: TGCAGCGTGGGAGGAAGGGCCTCCTCCTACGAGCAGTACTTC; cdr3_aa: CSVGGRASSYEQYF
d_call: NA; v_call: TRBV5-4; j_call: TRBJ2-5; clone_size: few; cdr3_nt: TGTGCCAGCAGCTTTAGGGGGTCCGAGACCCAGTACTTC; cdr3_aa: CASSFRGSETQYF
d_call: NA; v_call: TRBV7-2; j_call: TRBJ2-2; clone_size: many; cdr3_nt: TGTGCCAGCAGCTCCAGACTACGAAACACCGGGGAGCTGTTTTTT; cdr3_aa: CASSSRLRNTGELFF
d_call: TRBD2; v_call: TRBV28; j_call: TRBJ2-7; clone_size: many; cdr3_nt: TGTGCCAGCAGTTCGGAAATAGAGCGGGAGAAAAACTACGAGCAGTACTTC; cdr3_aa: CASSSEIEREKNYEQYF
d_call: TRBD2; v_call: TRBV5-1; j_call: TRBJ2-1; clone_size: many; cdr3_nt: TGCGCCAGCAGCTTGGTAGCGGGAGGAGGGGCTCACAATGAGCAGTTCTTC; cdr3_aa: CASSLVAGGGAHNEQFF
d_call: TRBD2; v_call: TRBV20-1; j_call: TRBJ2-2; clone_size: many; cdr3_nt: TGCAGTGCTAGGCCGGGACTAGCGGGAATCGTCGCCGGGGAGCTGTTTTTT; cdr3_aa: CSARPGLAGIVAGELFF
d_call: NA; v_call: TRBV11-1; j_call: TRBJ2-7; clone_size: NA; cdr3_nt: TGTGCCAGCAGCCAGAGACAGTGGGGACCCTACGAGCAGTACTTC; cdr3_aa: CASSQRQWGPYEQYF
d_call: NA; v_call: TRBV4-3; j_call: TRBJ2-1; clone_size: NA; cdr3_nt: TGCGCCAGCAGCCATCAAACAGGGTTCAAGGAGCAGTTCTTC; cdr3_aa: CASSHQTGFKEQFF
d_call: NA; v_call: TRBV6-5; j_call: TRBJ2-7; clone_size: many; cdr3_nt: TGTGCCAGCAGTTACTCGAGGGCAGGGGCCCGCTACGAGCAGTACTTC; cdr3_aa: CASSYSRAGARYEQYF
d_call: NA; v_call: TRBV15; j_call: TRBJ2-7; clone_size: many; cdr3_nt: TGTGCCACCAGCAGAGATCAGGGTTCCTACGAGCAGTACTTC; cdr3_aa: CATSRDQGSYEQYF
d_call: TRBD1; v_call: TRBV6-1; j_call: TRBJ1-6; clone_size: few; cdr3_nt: TGTGCCAGCACCCTGGGACAGAGACATAATTCACCCCTCCACTTT; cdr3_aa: CASTLGQRHNSPLHF
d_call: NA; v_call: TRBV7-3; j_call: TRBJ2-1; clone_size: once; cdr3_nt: TGTGCCAGCAGCAATCTAAGCGTCGGTGAGCAGTTCTTC; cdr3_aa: CASSNLSVGEQFF
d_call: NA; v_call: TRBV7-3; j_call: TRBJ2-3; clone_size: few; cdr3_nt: TGTGCCAGCAGTTCGGCCCCCAGAATCCTCACAGATACGCAGTATTTT; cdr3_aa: CASSSAPRILTDTQYF
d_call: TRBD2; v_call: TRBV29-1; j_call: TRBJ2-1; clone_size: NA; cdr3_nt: TGCAGCGTTCCCAGAAGAGGGACTAGCGGGCCTTACAATGAGCAGTTCTTC; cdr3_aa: CSVPRRGTSGPYNEQFF
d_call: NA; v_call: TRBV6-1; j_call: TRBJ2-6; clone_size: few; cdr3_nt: TGTGCCAGCAGTCGACAGGACTCTGGGGCCAACGTCCTGACTTTC; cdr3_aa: CASSRQDSGANVLTF
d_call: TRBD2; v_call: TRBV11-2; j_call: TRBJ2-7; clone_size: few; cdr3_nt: TGTGCCAGCAGCCTCCGGCCGGGACTAGCGGGAGGGAACGAGCAGTACTTC; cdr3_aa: CASSLRPGLAGGNEQYF
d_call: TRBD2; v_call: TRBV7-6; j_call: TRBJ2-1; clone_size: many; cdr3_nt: TGTGCCAGCAGCTCTGGGAGGGCCGGTTTCAATGAGCAGTTCTTC; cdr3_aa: CASSSGRAGFNEQFF
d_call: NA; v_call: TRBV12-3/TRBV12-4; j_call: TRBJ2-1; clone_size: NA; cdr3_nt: TGTGCCAGCAGTCCCCAGGGGTTGCCCGATGGCGAGCAGTTCTTC; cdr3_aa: CASSPQGLPDGEQFF
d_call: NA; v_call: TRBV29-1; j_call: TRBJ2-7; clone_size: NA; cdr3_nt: TGCAGCGTTGAGCGGTTTCGGGGAGGGGGAAGGGCTTACGAGCAGTACTTC; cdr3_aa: CSVERFRGGGRAYEQYF
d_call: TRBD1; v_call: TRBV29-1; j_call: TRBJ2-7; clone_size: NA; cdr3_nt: TGCAGCGTTACCGGGACAGGATGGAGAGAGCAGTACTTC; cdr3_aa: CSVTGTGWREQYF
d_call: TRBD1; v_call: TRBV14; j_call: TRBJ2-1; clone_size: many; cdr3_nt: TGTGCCAGCAGCCAAGAGTTTGGACAGGGCGGGTTCTTC; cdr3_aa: CASSQEFGQGGFF
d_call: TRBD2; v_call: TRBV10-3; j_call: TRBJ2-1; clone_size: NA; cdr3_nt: TGTGCCATCAGTGGCCAGACTAGCGGGAGTGTCAATGAGCAGTTCTTC; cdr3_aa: CAISGQTSGSVNEQFF
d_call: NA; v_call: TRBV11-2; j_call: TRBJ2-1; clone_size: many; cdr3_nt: TGTGCCAGCAGCTTAGTCTCCCGGACCGGGACCGCTCAATACAATGAGCAGTTCTTC; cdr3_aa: CASSLVSRTGTAQYNEQFF
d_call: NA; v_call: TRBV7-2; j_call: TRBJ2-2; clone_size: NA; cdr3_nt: TGTGCCAGCAGCTTAGAGTTAATACCCGGGGAGCTGTTTTTT; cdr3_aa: CASSLELIPGELFF
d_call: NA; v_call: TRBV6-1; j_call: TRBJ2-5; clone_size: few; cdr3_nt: TGTGCCAGCAGTCCGTGGGGAAACCAAGAGACCCAGTACTTC; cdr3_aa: CASSPWGNQETQYF
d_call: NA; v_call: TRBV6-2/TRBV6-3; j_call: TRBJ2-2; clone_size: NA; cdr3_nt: TGTGCCAGCAGTTGGGGTAACGGGAAGCTGTTTTTT; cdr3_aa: CASSWGNGKLFF
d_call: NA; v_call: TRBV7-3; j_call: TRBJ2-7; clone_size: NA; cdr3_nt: TGTGCCAGCAGCTTAACACACAGGGCCGAGCAGTACTTC; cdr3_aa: CASSLTHRAEQYF
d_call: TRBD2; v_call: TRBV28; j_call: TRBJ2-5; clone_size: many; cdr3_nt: TGTGCCAGCAGTTTCGTGGGGGGGGAGACCCAGTACTTC; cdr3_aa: CASSFVGGETQYF
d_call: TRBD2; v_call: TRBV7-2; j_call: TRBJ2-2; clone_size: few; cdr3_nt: TGTGCCAGCAGCCCCCGTTGGACTAGCGGGAGGGCCGTCTCCACCGGGGAGCTGTTTTTT; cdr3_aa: CASSPRWTSGRAVSTGELFF
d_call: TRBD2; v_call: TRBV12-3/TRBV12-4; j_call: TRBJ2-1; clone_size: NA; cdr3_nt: TGTGCCAGCAGTTCGAAGGCTAGCGGGAGGGTTGAGCAGTTCTTC; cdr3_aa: CASSSKASGRVEQFF
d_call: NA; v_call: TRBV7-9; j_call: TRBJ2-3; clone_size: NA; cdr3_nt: TGTGCCAGCAGTTTCGGGACAACGGAGGGCGTGAATACGCAGTATTTT; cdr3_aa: CASSFGTTEGVNTQYF
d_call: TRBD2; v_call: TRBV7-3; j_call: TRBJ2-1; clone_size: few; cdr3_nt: TGTGCCAGCAGCTTTGGGACTAGCGGGAGTTCACACTCCTACAATGAGCAGTTCTTC; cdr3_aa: CASSFGTSGSSHSYNEQFF
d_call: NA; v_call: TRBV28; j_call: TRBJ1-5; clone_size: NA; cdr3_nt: TGTGCCAGCAGTTTAATCGCAGGGGCTTCGGATCAGCCCCAGCATTTT; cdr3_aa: CASSLIAGASDQPQHF
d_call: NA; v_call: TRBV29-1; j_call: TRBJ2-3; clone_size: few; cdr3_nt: TGCAGCGTTGGTCTCAGGGTGGGCACAGATACGCAGTATTTT; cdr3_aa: CSVGLRVGTDTQYF
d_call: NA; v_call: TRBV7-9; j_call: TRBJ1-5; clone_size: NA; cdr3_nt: TGTGCCAGCAGGGGTCCTCAGGGACAGCCCCAGCATTTT; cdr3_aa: CASRGPQGQPQHF
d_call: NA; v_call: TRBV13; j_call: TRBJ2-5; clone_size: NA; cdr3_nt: TGTGCCAGCAGCGTGGACAGCCGCGCAGTAGAGACCCAGTACTTC; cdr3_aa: CASSVDSRAVETQYF
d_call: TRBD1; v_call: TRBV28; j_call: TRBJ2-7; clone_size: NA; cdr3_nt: TGTGCCAGCAGTTTACCCCAATACCCCTCTGACAGGGCCCCCTACGAGCAGTACTTC; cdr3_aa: CASSLPQYPSDRAPYEQYF
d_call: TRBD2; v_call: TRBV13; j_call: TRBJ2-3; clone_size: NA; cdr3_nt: TGTGCCAGCAGCTTTCAGAGGGAGGGAACAGATACGCAGTATTTT; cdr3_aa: CASSFQREGTDTQYF
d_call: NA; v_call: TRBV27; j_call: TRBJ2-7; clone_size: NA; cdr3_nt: TGTGCCAGCAGTTTATCGGGACACTCCGGCTTCGAGCAGTACTTC; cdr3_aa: CASSLSGHSGFEQYF
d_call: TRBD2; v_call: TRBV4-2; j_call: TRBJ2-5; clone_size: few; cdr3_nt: TGTGCCAGCAGCCAAGGGGGAGGGAGTGGAGGAGAGACCCAGTACTTC; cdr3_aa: CASSQGGGSGGETQYF
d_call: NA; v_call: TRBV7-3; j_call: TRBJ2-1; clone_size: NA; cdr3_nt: TGTGCCAGCAGTTCAGAGCGGTTGAATGAGCAGTTCTTC; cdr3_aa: CASSSERLNEQFF
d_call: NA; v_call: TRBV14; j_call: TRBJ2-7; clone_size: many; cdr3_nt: TGTGCCAGCAGCCAATGCTTCCTAGACCCAGGGATCTGTGAGCAGTACTTC; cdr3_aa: CASSQCFLDPGICEQYF
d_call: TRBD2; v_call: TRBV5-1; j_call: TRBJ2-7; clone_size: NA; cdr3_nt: TGCGCCAGCAGCGGGACTAGCGGGAGGTCCGAGCAGTACTTC; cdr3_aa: CASSGTSGRSEQYF
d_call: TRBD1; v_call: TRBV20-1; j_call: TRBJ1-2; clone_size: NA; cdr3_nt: TGCAGTGCTAGAGTCTGGGACAGGGGCAACTATGGCTACACCTTC; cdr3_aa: CSARVWDRGNYGYTF
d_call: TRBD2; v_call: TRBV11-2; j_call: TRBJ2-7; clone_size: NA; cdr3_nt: TGTGCCAGCAGCTCGGGACTAGCGGCCAGCTCCTACGAGCAGTACTTC; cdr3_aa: CASSSGLAASSYEQYF
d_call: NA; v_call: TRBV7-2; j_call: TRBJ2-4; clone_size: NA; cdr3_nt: TGTGCCAGCAGCTCCCCAGGGCTAGCCAAAAACATTCAGTACTTC; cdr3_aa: CASSSPGLAKNIQYF
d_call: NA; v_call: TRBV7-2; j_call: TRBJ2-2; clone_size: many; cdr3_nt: TGTGCCAAACTAGTCGGCGCCACCGGGGAGCTGTTTTTT; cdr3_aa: CAKLVGATGELFF
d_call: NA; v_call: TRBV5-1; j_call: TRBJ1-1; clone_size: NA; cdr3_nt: TGCGCCAGCAGCCGAGAGGCGGACACTGAAGCTTTCTTT; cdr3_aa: CASSREADTEAFF
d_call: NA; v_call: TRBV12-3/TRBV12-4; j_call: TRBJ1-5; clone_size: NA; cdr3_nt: TGTGCCAGCAGTCCAACAGGAGAGCCTCAGCCCCAGCATTTT; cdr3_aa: CASSPTGEPQPQHF
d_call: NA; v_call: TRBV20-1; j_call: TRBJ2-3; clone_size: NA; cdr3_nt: TGCAGTGCTACCGACGTGTCGCCCACAGATACGCAGTATTTT; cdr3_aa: CSATDVSPTDTQYF
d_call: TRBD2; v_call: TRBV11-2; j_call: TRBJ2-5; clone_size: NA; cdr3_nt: TGTGCCAGCAGCTTAGGGTTAGCGGGAGCCCAAGAGACCCAGTACTTC; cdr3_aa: CASSLGLAGAQETQYF